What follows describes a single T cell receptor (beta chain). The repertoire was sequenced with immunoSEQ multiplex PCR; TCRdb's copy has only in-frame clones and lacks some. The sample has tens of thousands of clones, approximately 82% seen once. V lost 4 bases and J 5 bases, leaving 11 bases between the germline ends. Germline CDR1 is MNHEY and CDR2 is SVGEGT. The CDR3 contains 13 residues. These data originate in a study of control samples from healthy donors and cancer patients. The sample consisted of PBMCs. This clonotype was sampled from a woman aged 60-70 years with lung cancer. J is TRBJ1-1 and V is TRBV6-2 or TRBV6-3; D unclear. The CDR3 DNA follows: TGTGCCAGCAGTTCGTGGAGGAGGACTGAAGCTTTCTTT. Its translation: CASSSWRRTEAFF.